Listed below are T cell receptor beta chains from one sample, sequenced in a study of T cells in Graves' hyperthyroidism and ophthalmopathy. TCRdb re-called the multiplex PCR reads with MiXCR, one entry per CDR3 protein. The table includes 500,000 to 550,000 distinct CDR3 sequences, about 20% detected once. The sample consisted of blood. The receptors originated from a man between 18 and 35 years old with Graves' hyperthyroidism. Each CDR3 is given with its conserved first and last residue. A D gene is named only where the DNA matches it firmly. Clone size appears in some rows only: once, few, many, or a class for an expanded clone.

V	size	D	J	CDR3	DNA
TRBV24-1	many	-	TRBJ1-2	CATSDPDPYGGYTF	TGTGCCACCAGTGACCCCGACCCTTATGGAGGCTACACCTTC
TRBV15	many	TRBD1	TRBJ1-1	CATSTDRGTTEAFF	TGTGCCACCAGCACGGACAGGGGGACGACTGAAGCTTTCTTT
TRBV11-1	many	-	TRBJ1-1	CASSLRSVDSSMNTEAFF	TGTGCCAGCAGCTTACGTTCCGTTGACAGCTCCATGAACACTGAAGCTTTCTTT
TRBV7-9	-	-	TRBJ1-1	CASSSPGAFF	TGTGCCAGCAGCTCACCTGGAGCTTTCTTT
TRBV10-3	few	-	TRBJ2-7	CAISAWADYEQYF	TGTGCCATCAGTGCGTGGGCTGACTACGAGCAGTACTTC
TRBV5-1	many	-	TRBJ2-6	CASSLEGNVLTF	TGCGCCAGCAGCTTGGAGGGCAACGTCCTGACTTTC
TRBV27	many	-	TRBJ1-5	CASSSEGYSNQPQHF	TGTGCCAGCAGTTCAGAGGGCTATAGCAATCAGCCCCAGCATTTT
TRBV13	many	-	TRBJ1-1	CASTAGGGWGTEAFF	TGTGCCAGCACCGCGGGGGGAGGGTGGGGAACTGAAGCTTTCTTT
TRBV28	many	-	TRBJ2-7	CASRTGTDYEQYF	TGTGCCAGCAGGACCGGGACTGACTACGAGCAGTACTTC
TRBV6-1	few	TRBD2	TRBJ2-2	CASSELAGGLDGELFF	TGTGCCAGCAGTGAACTAGCGGGGGGACTGGACGGGGAGCTGTTTTTT
TRBV6-1	many	-	TRBJ1-1	CASSGWRNTEAFF	TGTGCCAGCAGTGGTTGGAGGAACACTGAAGCTTTCTTT
TRBV11-2	many	-	TRBJ2-5	CASSSVGGTSPRETQYF	TGTGCCAGCAGCTCTGTAGGGGGGACAAGCCCGAGAGAGACCCAGTACTTC
TRBV20-1	-	-	TRBJ1-5	CSAIAGAGTDQPQHF	TGCAGTGCCATTGCTGGGGCAGGGACCGATCAGCCCCAGCATTTT
TRBV7-9	few	TRBD1	TRBJ1-1	CASSKPGQLRTEAFF	TGTGCCAGCAGCAAACCGGGACAGCTGAGGACTGAAGCTTTCTTT
TRBV6-6	many	-	TRBJ1-2	CASSYSATPGGYGYTF	TGTGCCAGCAGTTACTCGGCGACGCCAGGTGGCTATGGCTACACCTTC
TRBV12-3/TRBV12-4	many	TRBD1	TRBJ1-2	CASSLGTGHGYTF	TGTGCCAGCAGTCTAGGGACAGGGCATGGCTACACCTTC
TRBV28	once	-	TRBJ2-5	CASSSAELELSGTQYF	TGTGCCAGCAGCTCCGCCGAACTAGAGTTGAGTGGGACCCAGTACTTC
TRBV28	-	TRBD1	TRBJ1-2	CASSLTTGGSYTF	TGTGCCAGCAGTTTGACGACAGGGGGCAGCTACACCTTC
TRBV6-1	many	TRBD2	TRBJ2-4	CASSQTSGGNIKYF	TGTGCCAGCAGTCAGACTAGCGGGGGGAACATTAAGTACTTC
TRBV20-1	few	TRBD1	TRBJ2-7	CSARQGRSDEQYF	TGCAGTGCTCGACAGGGGCGGTCGGACGAGCAGTACTTC
TRBV11-2	many	-	TRBJ2-7	CASSLGHVRVALPYEQYF	TGTGCCAGCAGCTTAGGACACGTCAGGGTAGCGCTTCCCTACGAGCAGTACTTC
TRBV19	many	-	TRBJ1-5	CASTGRGDVQYSNQPQHF	TGTGCCAGTACGGGCAGGGGCGACGTTCAGTATAGCAATCAGCCCCAGCATTTT
TRBV6-1	-	-	TRBJ1-2	CASSPPGVGNYGYTF	TGTGCCAGCAGTCCCCCGGGGGTCGGTAACTATGGCTACACCTTC
TRBV9	-	TRBD2	TRBJ2-5	CASSPRGGLAGQETQYF	TGTGCCAGCAGCCCCCGCGGGGGACTAGCGGGGCAAGAGACCCAGTACTTC
TRBV11-2	many	-	TRBJ2-7	CASSFEFYEQYF	TGTGCCAGCAGCTTCGAGTTCTACGAGCAGTACTTC
TRBV11-2	once	-	TRBJ2-7	CASSSSRLNEQYF	TGTGCCAGCAGCTCATCCAGGTTGAACGAGCAGTACTTC
TRBV27	few	-	TRBJ2-7	CASSLGQGLTEQYF	TGTGCCAGCAGTTTGGGTCAGGGCCTCACCGAGCAGTACTTC
TRBV6-1	many	-	TRBJ1-2	CASSSQEAGDYGYTF	TGTGCCAGCAGTAGTCAAGAGGCGGGCGACTATGGCTACACCTTC
TRBV4-1	few	-	TRBJ1-1	CASSHANFNTEAFF	TGCGCCAGCAGCCATGCGAACTTTAACACTGAAGCTTTCTTT
TRBV13	many	-	TRBJ2-7	CASSWGASGASYEQYF	TGTGCCAGCAGCTGGGGGGCCAGCGGGGCCTCCTACGAGCAGTACTTC
TRBV27	few	-	TRBJ2-7	CASSLRGSYEQCF	TGTGCCAGCAGTTTAAGGGGTTCTTACGAGCAGTGCTTC
TRBV5-1	many	-	TRBJ2-2	CASSSQSGRAGELFF	TGCGCCAGCAGCAGCCAGAGCGGAAGGGCCGGGGAGCTGTTTTTT
TRBV2	-	-	TRBJ2-5	CASTAVGQETQYF	TGTGCCAGCACCGCCGTCGGGCAAGAGACCCAGTACTTC
TRBV20-1	many	TRBD2	TRBJ2-7	CSARDLMVVAGGKQYF	TGCAGTGCTAGAGATCTAATGGTGGTAGCGGGGGGGAAGCAGTACTTC
TRBV12-5	many	-	TRBJ1-1	CASGFRGGLRKVQAFF	TGTGCTAGTGGTTTCCGAGGGGGACTCAGAAAGGTCCAAGCTTTCTTT
TRBV18	few	-	TRBJ2-5	CASSYRQDSPSETQYF	TGTGCCAGCTCATACCGACAGGACTCCCCCTCCGAGACCCAGTACTTC
TRBV12-3/TRBV12-4	-	-	TRBJ1-2	CASSLRDISYGYTF	TGTGCCAGCAGTTTACGGGACATCTCCTATGGCTACACCTTC
TRBV6-1	-	-	TRBJ2-5	CASSRSRVGETQYF	TGTGCCAGCAGCCGCTCCCGGGTTGGGGAGACCCAGTACTTC
TRBV30	many	-	TRBJ2-5	CAWSVMGPETQYF	TGTGCCTGGAGTGTAATGGGGCCGGAGACCCAGTACTTC
TRBV18	-	-	TRBJ1-1	CASSPLDPSTNTEAFF	TGTGCCAGCTCACCACTGGACCCTTCGACGAACACTGAAGCTTTCTTT
TRBV20-1	few	-	TRBJ2-7	CSAPQGPYEQYF	TGCAGTGCTCCGCAGGGGCCCTACGAGCAGTACTTC
TRBV12-3/TRBV12-4	-	-	TRBJ1-1	CASSSPAFGTEAFF	TGTGCCAGCAGTTCGCCCGCTTTTGGGACTGAAGCTTTCTTT
TRBV20-1	many	-	TRBJ1-1	CSARGHPRANTEAFF	TGCAGTGCTAGGGGACATCCCCGGGCGAACACTGAAGCTTTCTTT
TRBV7-9	many	TRBD1	TRBJ1-5	CASSSTGGPQHF	TGTGCCAGCAGCTCTACAGGGGGACCCCAGCATTTT
TRBV30	-	TRBD1	TRBJ1-5	CAWSGGQPNQPQHF	TGTGCCTGGAGTGGGGGACAGCCCAATCAGCCCCAGCATTTT
TRBV6-1	-	-	TRBJ1-5	CAIEEVENQPQHF	TGTGCCATCGAGGAGGTGGAGAATCAGCCCCAGCATTTT
TRBV27	many	-	TRBJ1-5	CASSFSFNQPQHF	TGTGCCAGCAGTTTCAGTTTCAATCAGCCCCAGCATTTT
TRBV30	-	-	TRBJ2-2	CAWNRPLHTGELFF	TGTGCCTGGAACAGGCCACTACACACCGGGGAGCTGTTTTTT
TRBV7-2	many	TRBD1	TRBJ1-2	CASSIQGIIGYTF	TGTGCCAGCAGCATACAGGGGATCATTGGCTACACCTTC
TRBV12-3/TRBV12-4	many	-	TRBJ1-2	CASSLAGSHGYAF	TGTGCCAGCAGTTTGGCAGGGTCTCATGGCTACGCCTTC
TRBV2	many	-	TRBJ2-7	CASSGAPNEQYF	TGTGCCAGCAGTGGGGCCCCCAACGAGCAGTACTTC
TRBV11-2	few	-	TRBJ1-1	CASSLDGGENTEAFF	TGTGCCAGCAGCTTAGATGGCGGGGAGAACACTGAAGCTTTCTTT
TRBV2	many	-	TRBJ2-5	CASSEALTQGRETQYF	TGTGCCAGCAGTGAAGCGCTTACCCAGGGACGGGAGACCCAGTACTTC
TRBV12-3/TRBV12-4	many	TRBD1	TRBJ2-7	CASSPSGTGIYEQYF	TGTGCCAGCAGCCCTAGTGGGACAGGGATCTACGAGCAGTACTTC
TRBV7-9	many	-	TRBJ1-1	CASSLSITEAFF	TGTGCCAGCAGCTTAAGTATCACTGAAGCTTTCTTT
TRBV27	few	TRBD1	TRBJ2-5	CASSFLQGAPPETQYF	TGTGCCAGCAGTTTCCTCCAGGGGGCGCCCCCCGAGACCCAGTACTTC
TRBV6-2/TRBV6-3	many	TRBD1	TRBJ1-1	CASSYEGGTVNTEAFF	TGTGCCAGCAGTTACGAAGGAGGGACAGTGAACACTGAAGCTTTCTTT
TRBV6-2/TRBV6-3	-	TRBD2	TRBJ2-7	CASRGKWTSGTYEQYF	TGTGCCAGCAGGGGGAAATGGACTAGCGGAACCTACGAGCAGTACTTC